This T cell receptor beta chain emerged from a study of T cells in tumors after PD-1 blockade. Study background: Some patients also took daily vismodegib 150 mg during anti-PD-1 treatment. Study results and limitations: In squamous cell carcinoma, about half of expanded exhausted clones were novel. Roughly 42% of tumor TCR clonotypes were also found in blood. Clonal replacement, not reinvigoration, is suggested for expanded exhausted CD8+ clones after therapy.

On this clone: Its antigen is undetermined.

The CDR3 runs to 13 residues. Germline CDR1 LGHNA, CDR2 YNFKEQ. With 2 bases removed from V and 4 bases from J, the gap between germline ends came to 7 bases. Repertoires were generated with immunoSEQ multiplex PCR, while TCRdb's copy carries only in-frame clones and drops some. Altogether about 4,900 clones are present, about 72% being singletons, with the ten largest covering approximately 32%. The TCR sequence derives from a human donor with cutaneous squamous cell carcinoma. Sample: tumor tissue, taken before anti-PD-1 treatment. The chain carries TRBV4-2 and TRBJ2-3; the D gene is possibly TRBD2 (5 bases). Written as DNA, the CDR3 is TGTGCCAGCAGCCAAATACTAGCAGATACGCAGTATTTT. Translated, it gives CASSQILADTQYF.